These 7 T cell receptor beta chains came from one sample sequenced in a study of tumor and adjacent non-tumor tissue in lung cancer. Three rounds of nested PCR, following a modified ARM-PCR protocol, produced the TCRbeta library. TCRdb re-derived calls from the multiplex PCR reads in MiXCR, one entry per CDR3 protein. The repertoire holds 100,000 or so distinct CDR3 sequences, 50% to 70% seen once, with roughly 19% in the top ten. This sample's RNA came from whole unsorted tissue. The normal lung tissue was taken more than 3 cm from the tumor edge. The material sequenced was distant non-tumor lung tissue. The receptors here all came from a man aged 30 to 45 with non-small cell lung cancer.

A note on this clonotype: A read error may produce the germline difference seen at one junction end. The chain joins TRBV6-1 to TRBJ2-1; D is possibly TRBD1 or TRBD2 (5 bases each). Looked up from germline, CDR1 is MNHNS and CDR2 is SASEGT. The length of the CDR3 is 14 residues. The CDR3 region is CTSTKTATRNEQLF. The CDR3 DNA is TGTACCAGCACGAAGACAGCAACTAGGAATGAGCAGCTCTTC.

To note about this clonotype: Germline is not matched at one junction end, which may reflect a read error. The chain uses TRBV20-1 and TRBJ1-1; unclear D gene. Germline V gene sequence: CDR1 DFQATT, CDR2 SNEGSKA (reference sequence). The CDR3 runs to 11 residues. The CDR3 here is CSVPLFTEALF. In nucleotides, the CDR3 is TGCAGTGTTCCCCTTTTCACTGAAGCTCTTTTT.

In the case of this clonotype: A junction boundary mismatches the germline segment, possibly from a read error. This chain joins TRBV6-5 and TRBJ1-1; tentatively, D is TRBD1 (5 bases). The germline V gene has CDR1 MNHEY and CDR2 SVGAGI. The CDR3 consists of 18 residues. The CDR3 sequence: CASSYSRRGASVGTEAFF. CDR3 DNA: TGTGCCAGCAGTTACTCGAGAAGGGGAGCGTCAGTGGGAACTGAAGCATTCTTT.

In regard to this clonotype: The junction shows a germline mismatch at one end, possibly a read error. V gene TRBV11-3 combines with J gene TRBJ1-5, with D hard to call. Germline V gene lookup returns CDR1 SGHNT and CDR2 YENEEA. The CDR3 is made up of 12 amino acids. Here the CDR3 reads CAISHGDQPQHF. The CDR3 coding sequence is TGTGCCATCAGCCACGGGGATCAGCCCCAGCATTTT.

In the case of this clonotype: Mismatch with germline at one junction end may stem from a read error. V usage is TRBV6-1 and J usage is TRBJ2-1; D is unclear. CDR1 is MNHNS, CDR2 SASEGT, per germline. The CDR3 is 13 amino acids. The CDR3 DNA sequence: TGTGTCAGCCTAAGGAATTCCTACAATGAGCAGTTCTTC. Translation: CVSLRNSYNEQFF.

Concerning this clonotype itself: The CDR3 end shows no conserved phenylalanine or tryptophan, and so a read error is likely. This chain joins TRBV5-1 and TRBJ1-1, with D possibly TRBD1 on 5 matching bases. Trimming removed 4 bases from V and 4 bases from J, with 17 bases in between. CDR1 is SGHRS and CDR2 is YFSETQ in the germline V gene. CDR3 length equals 15 residues. The CDR3 DNA sequence: TGCGCCAGCAGCCTCTTAGGGACTTCGGGCACTGAAGCTTTCTCT. The encoded protein is CASSLLGTSGTEAFS.

This clonotype has at least ten counts. The chain links TRBV6-2 or TRBV6-3 to TRBJ2-5; D not resolved. This CDR3 is 13 amino acids long. Germline CDR1 reads MNHEY; CDR2 reads SVGEGT. V was shortened by 0 bases and J by 4 bases, with 6 bases between the two germline ends. The CDR3 reads CASSYSLGETQYF. The CDR3 DNA reads as TGTGCCAGCAGTTACTCCCTGGGAGAGACCCAGTACTTC.